Below are 10 T cell receptor beta chains sequenced from a single sample in a study of cytomegalovirus exposure and HLA in healthy donors. A multiplex PCR was run with 60 Vbeta primers and 13 Jbeta primers. Sequencing used immunoSEQ multiplex PCR; TCRdb keeps in-frame clones, though not all of them. The data show about 210,000 clones, 83% seen once. Sequencing used PBMCs. Receptors originate from a man aged 35 to 55 in good health and CMV-seropositive.

The V and J genes are TRBV6-5 and TRBJ1-3, with TRBD1 matching over 7 bases. This CDR3 comprises 16 residues. Germline CDR1 reads MNHEY; CDR2 reads SVGAGI. With V trimmed by 0 bases and J by 3 bases, 5 bases remained unmatched. The CDR3 spells CASSYSPTGSGNTIYF. The CDR3, as DNA: TGTGCCAGCAGTTACTCCCCGACAGGGAGTGGAAACACCATATATTTT.

This chain links TRBV9 with TRBJ2-3; D possibly corresponds to TRBD2 (6 bases). The length of the CDR3 is 16 residues. Germline V gene lookup returns CDR1 SGDLS and CDR2 YYNGEE. The germline V and J ends were trimmed by 3 bases and 5 bases, with 19 bases remaining between them. The CDR3 spells CASSAGLAASGDTQYF. The CDR3 DNA follows: TGTGCCAGCAGCGCTGGATTAGCGGCCTCCGGAGATACGCAGTATTTT.

CDR3 sequence: CAISEQLGGGYTF. The CDR3 nucleotides are TGTGCCATCAGTGAGCAGTTGGGCGGGGGCTACACCTTC. The chain couples TRBV10-3 to TRBJ1-2; D is uncertain. This CDR3 is built from 13 residues. CDR1 is ENHRY and CDR2 is SYGVKD in the germline V gene. V was pared by 2 bases and J by 8 bases, with 12 bases between.

The gene calls are TRBV30 and TRBJ1-5; 9 bases fit TRBD1. This CDR3 region has 15 residues. J gave up 3 bases and V 2 bases, and 5 bases lay outside the gene matches. CDR1 is GTSNPN and CDR2 is SVGIG in the germline V gene (reference sequence). The CDR3 nucleotides read TGTGCCTGGAGTTTTCGGGACAGGGACAATCAGCCCCAGCATTTT. Its protein is CAWSFRDRDNQPQHF.

The V gene is TRBV13, the J gene TRBJ2-7; a weak D match, TRBD2 (6 bases). This CDR3 contains 15 residues. Germline V CDR1 and CDR2: PRHDT, FYEKMQ (reference sequence). V was trimmed by 5 bases and J by 1 base, leaving 15 bases between them. CDR3: CASSGRRGSSYEQYF. DNA for the CDR3: TGTGCCAGCAGCGGCCGGCGGGGATCTTCCTACGAGCAGTACTTC.

The genes are TRBV6-5 and TRBJ2-7; 10 bases fit TRBD1. Germline CDR1 MNHEY, CDR2 SVGAGI. The CDR3 runs to 13 residues. V lost 5 bases, J lost 7 bases, and 5 bases stayed unmatched. CDR3 protein: CASSRDRGEEQYF. The CDR3 DNA is TGTGCCAGCAGTAGGGACAGGGGAGAAGAGCAGTACTTC.

Turning to this clone: Germline is not matched at one junction end, which may reflect a read error. The chain is built from TRBV5-6 and TRBJ2-6, with TRBD2 identical over 7 bases. Per germline, CDR1 SGHDT and CDR2 YYEEEE. The CDR3 runs to 18 residues. CDR3 sequence: CASSPRLAGLSGANGLTF. The CDR3, as DNA: TGTGCCAGCAGCCCCAGACTAGCCGGGCTCTCTGGGGCCAACGGCCTGACTTTC.

The chain employs TRBV29-1 and TRBJ1-2, with TRBD1 matching over 9 bases. Trimming removed 8 bases from V and 5 bases from J; junction bases left unmatched: 6. CDR3 size: 12 residues. Germline V CDR1 and CDR2: SQVTM, ANQGSEA. CDR3 coding DNA: TGCAGCAGACCGGGACAGGGTTATGGCTACACCTTC. Amino acids: CSRPGQGYGYTF.

The V gene is TRBV7-6, the J gene TRBJ2-7; D ambiguous. Germline V gives CDR1 SGHVS, CDR2 FNYEAQ. CDR3 length: 11 residues. V lost 5 bases and J lost 7, with 9 bases in between. The CDR3 loop reads CASSPPCEQYF. The CDR3 region has the DNA TGTGCCAGCAGCCCCCCTTGTGAGCAGTACTTC. Full variable domain (outside the CDR3, taken from reference TRBV7-6 and TRBJ2-7): GAGVSQSPRYKVTKRGQDVALRCDPISGHVSLYWYRQALGQGPEFLTYFNYEAQQDKSGLPNDRFSAERPEGSISTLTIQRTEQRDSAMYRCASSPPCEQYFGPGTRLTVT.

The rearrangement joins TRBV7-2 to TRBJ1-1; TRBD1 matches at 8 bases. The J segment lost 4 bases and the V segment lost 8 bases, leaving 9 bases of the junction unmatched. This CDR3 is built from 14 residues. The germline gives CDR1 SGHTA, CDR2 FQGNSA. The CDR3 nucleotides read TGTGCCAGCTTCACCCAGGGGGCGAGCACTGAAGCTTTCTTT. Its translation is CASFTQGASTEAFF.